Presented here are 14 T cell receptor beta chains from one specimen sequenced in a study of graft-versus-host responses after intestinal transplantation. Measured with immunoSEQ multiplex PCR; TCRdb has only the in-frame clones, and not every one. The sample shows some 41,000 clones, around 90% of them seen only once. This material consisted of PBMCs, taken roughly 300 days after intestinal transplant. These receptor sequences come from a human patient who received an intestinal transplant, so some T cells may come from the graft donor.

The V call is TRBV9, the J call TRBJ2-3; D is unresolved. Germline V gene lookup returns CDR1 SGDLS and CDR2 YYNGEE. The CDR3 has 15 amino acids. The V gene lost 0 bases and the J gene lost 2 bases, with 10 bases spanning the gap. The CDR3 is CASSVEVGITDTQYF. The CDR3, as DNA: TGTGCCAGCAGCGTAGAAGTGGGGATCACAGATACGCAGTATTTT.

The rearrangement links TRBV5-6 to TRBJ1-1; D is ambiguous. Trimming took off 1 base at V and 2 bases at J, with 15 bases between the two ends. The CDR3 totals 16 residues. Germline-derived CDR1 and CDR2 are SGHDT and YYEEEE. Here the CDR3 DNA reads TGTGCCAGCAGCTTGTCGGCAGGCCGAGTCAACACTGAAGCTTTCTTT. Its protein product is CASSLSAGRVNTEAFF.

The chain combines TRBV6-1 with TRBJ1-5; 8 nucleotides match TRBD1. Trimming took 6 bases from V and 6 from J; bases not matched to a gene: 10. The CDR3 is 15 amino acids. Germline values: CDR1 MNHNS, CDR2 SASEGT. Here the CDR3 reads CASRRTGRMGQPQHF. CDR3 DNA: TGTGCCAGCAGAAGGACAGGGAGAATGGGTCAGCCCCAGCATTTT.

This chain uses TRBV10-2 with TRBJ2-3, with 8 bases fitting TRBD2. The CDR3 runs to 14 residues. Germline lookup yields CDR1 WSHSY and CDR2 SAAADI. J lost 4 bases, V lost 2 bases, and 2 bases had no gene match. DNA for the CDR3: TGCGCCAGCAGTGAGCGGGGGGGGGCAGATACGCAGTATTTT. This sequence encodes CASSERGGADTQYF.

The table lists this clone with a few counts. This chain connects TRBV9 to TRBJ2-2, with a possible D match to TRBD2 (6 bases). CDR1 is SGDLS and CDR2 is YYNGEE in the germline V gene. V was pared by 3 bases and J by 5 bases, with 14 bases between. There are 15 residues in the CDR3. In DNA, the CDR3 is TGTGCCAGCAGCGGGGTTCCTGGGGGGACCGGGGAGCTGTTTTTT. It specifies CASSGVPGGTGELFF.

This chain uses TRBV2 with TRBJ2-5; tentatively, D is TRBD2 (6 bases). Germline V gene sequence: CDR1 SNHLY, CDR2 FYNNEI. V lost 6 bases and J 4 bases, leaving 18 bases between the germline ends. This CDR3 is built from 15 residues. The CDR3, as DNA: TGTGCCAGCAGCGGCCGGACTACCCAAGGAGAGACCCAGTACTTC. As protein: CASSGRTTQGETQYF.

The CDR3 loop is CASSFPGRYNEQFF. DNA for the CDR3: TGTGCCAGCAGTTTCCCCGGACGGTACAATGAGCAGTTCTTC. V is TRBV28 and J is TRBJ2-1; no firm D call. V lost 3 bases and J lost 4, with 10 bases in between. This CDR3 has 14 amino acids. Germline assignment: CDR1 MDHEN and CDR2 SYDVKM.

DNA of the CDR3: TGTGCCAGCAGTGACAGCTCTGGGGCCAACGTCCTGACTTTC. Amino acids: CASSDSSGANVLTF. The chain employs TRBV2 and TRBJ2-6; D ambiguous. V was cut by 3 bases and J by 0 bases, with 3 bases left in between. The germline V gene has CDR1 SNHLY and CDR2 FYNNEI. This CDR3 region has 14 residues.

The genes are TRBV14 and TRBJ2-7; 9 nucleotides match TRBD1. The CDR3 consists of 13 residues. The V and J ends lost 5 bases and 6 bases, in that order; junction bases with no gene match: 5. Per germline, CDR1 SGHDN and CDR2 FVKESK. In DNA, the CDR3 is TGTGCCAGCAGCAAAGGGACAGGGCCCGAGCAGTACTTC. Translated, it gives CASSKGTGPEQYF.

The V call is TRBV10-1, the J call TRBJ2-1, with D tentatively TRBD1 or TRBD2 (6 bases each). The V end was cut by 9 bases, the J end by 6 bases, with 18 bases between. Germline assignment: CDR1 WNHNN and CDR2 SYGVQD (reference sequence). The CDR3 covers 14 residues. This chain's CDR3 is CARPLGGLGNEQFF. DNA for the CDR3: TGCGCCAGACCCTTGGGGGGCCTCGGCAATGAGCAGTTCTTC.

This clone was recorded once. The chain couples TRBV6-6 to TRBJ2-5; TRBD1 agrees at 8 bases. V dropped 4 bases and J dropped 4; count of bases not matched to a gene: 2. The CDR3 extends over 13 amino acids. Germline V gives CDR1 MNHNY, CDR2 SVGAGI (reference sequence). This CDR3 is CASSLTGAETQYF. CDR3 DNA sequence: TGTGCCAGCAGTTTGACAGGGGCAGAGACCCAGTACTTC.

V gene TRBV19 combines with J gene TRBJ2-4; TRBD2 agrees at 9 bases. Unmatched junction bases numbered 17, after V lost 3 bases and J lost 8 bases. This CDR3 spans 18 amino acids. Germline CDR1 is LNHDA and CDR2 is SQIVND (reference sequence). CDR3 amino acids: CASSISPRWRGRGYIQYF. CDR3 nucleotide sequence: TGTGCCAGTAGTATTTCCCCCCGCTGGCGCGGGAGGGGGTACATTCAGTACTTC.

The CDR3 sequence: CASSVNPGRYGYTF. For the CDR3, the DNA is TGTGCCAGCAGCGTCAATCCTGGGAGATATGGCTACACCTTC. The chain employs TRBV9 and TRBJ1-2; unclear D gene. Germline CDR1 is SGDLS and CDR2 is YYNGEE. CDR3 length: 14 amino acids. Trimming removed 2 bases from V and 5 bases from J, with 13 bases in between.

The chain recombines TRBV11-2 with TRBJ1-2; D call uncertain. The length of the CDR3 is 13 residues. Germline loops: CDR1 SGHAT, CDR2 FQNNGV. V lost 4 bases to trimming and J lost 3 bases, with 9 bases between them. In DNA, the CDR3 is TGTGCCAGCAGCTCGGCCAGTCACTATGGCTACACCTTC. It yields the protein CASSSASHYGYTF. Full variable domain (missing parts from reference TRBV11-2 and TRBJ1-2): EAGVAQSPRYKIIEKRQSVAFWCNPISGHATLYWYQQILGQGPKLLIQFQNNGVVDDSQLPKDRFSAERLKGVDSTLKIQPAKLEDSAVYLCASSSASHYGYTFGSGTRLTVV.